The entry below gives a single TCR beta chain sequence along with its context. There is no known antigen for this receptor. Per-base quality was not reported, and no clone a single base away is much larger than it. The source of the sample is a study of cytomegalovirus exposure and HLA in healthy donors (dated by TCRdb to the late 2010s). For the study in its entirety: An earlier analysis of several hundred of the donors reported about 280 Gb of sequence data and around 110 million unique TCR beta sequences obtained from about 200 million T cells. An early release that covered roughly 600 HLA-typed donors contained about 290 gigabases of sequencing data and roughly 84 million unique TCR sequences. Of the 350 to 450 genotyped donors, about 84% fell in the genetic ancestry cluster associated with self-reported Caucasian donors. The study aimed to test whether signatures of past pathogen exposure could be identified by cataloging public T cell receptors. The T cell repertoires of several hundred subjects were profiled by immunosequencing and related to cytomegalovirus serostatus. Along with the approximately 700-subject first cohort, a separate validation cohort of over a hundred different subjects was used. High-throughput TCR immunosequencing, statistical association of individual TCRs with disease status, and machine learning were combined to predict cytomegalovirus infection status. A later analysis re-examined previously published TCR beta repertoires from about 700 donors and added high-resolution HLA genotyping to investigate patterns of TCR occurrence. Rather than drawing on any new phenotypic data, the later analysis identified candidate immune exposures from TCR beta sequences and the way those sequences occurred across donors. In an earlier analysis of about 590 of the donors, high-throughput TCR beta sequencing was used to judge whether each TCR beta V gene segment behaved as functional or pseudogenic. Donor age, sex, ethnicity and CMV serostatus were compiled alongside the repertoire data. A later genetic analysis took genome-wide SNP genotypes for 398 of the 666 donors and used that subset as a discovery cohort. All discovery cohort repertoires had been generated using a single sequencing platform. Class I and class II HLA loci were covered by the typing at four-digit resolution. The number of donors typed differed by locus, with roughly 620-630 for A, B, C, DRB1 and DQB1, roughly 520 for DQA1, about 610 for DPA1, and around 450 for DPB1. Roughly five DR-DQ haplotypes were handled as single units for association and clustering, since linkage in the cohort was strong. Across under 500 genotyped donors of the cohort, an average of approximately 220,000 unique TCR beta nucleotide sequences per donor were sequenced, and roughly 17% of those sequences were non-productive. Summary of the overall study and its limitations: A further reported finding was that TCR beta sequences accurately predicted the HLA-A and HLA-B alleles for most subjects in the first cohort. Sequencing depth was assumed to be roughly uniform across donors in the presence/absence analyses, though that assumption may not hold. Because counts were too low, 15 to 20 rarely observed V segments, including chromosome 9 orphons, were excluded from the earlier analysis of 587 of the donors. Linkage disequilibrium might explain the correlated functional status among segregating V segments, but an unknown experimental factor could not be excluded. Most CMV-associated TCR beta chains appeared to be HLA-restricted in a later analysis, and the HLA associations seemed to be driven largely by CMV exposure. In a later analysis, HLA-associated TCR beta chains were found to be more clonally expanded and to have lower generation probabilities than equally common non-associated chains. Some IMGT-functional V segments, including TRBV6-2 and TRBV6-3, could not be told apart with the 87-base-pair reads, so those segments were excluded. A later analysis found that TCR association rates varied across HLA loci, with DRB1 alleles showing the most associated TCRs and HLA-C alleles the fewest. A few of the identified cytomegalovirus-associated TCR beta chains were confirmed in vitro to be specific for cytomegalovirus antigens. Compared with the roughly 710-donor mean, donors in an Asian-associated ancestry cluster had fewer N-insertions in productive TCRs, according to a later genetic analysis. A group of highly shared sequence variants was considered likely to be a technical artifact of the sequencing pipeline. In an earlier analysis of some 640 of the donors, most TCR beta V segments were observed in productive rearrangements about 87% or about 30% of the time, broadly matching IMGT annotations. V-gene and J-gene trimming of TCR beta chains was associated with a missense DCLRE1C variant in a later genetic analysis, and the association was replicated in an independent cohort. It was suggested by the authors that the approach could potentially be generalized to other disease states and immunological phenotypes. While some public TCRs were present in many individuals, most TCR sequences turned up only very rarely across donors. The cohort was sequenced for TCR beta chains only, and without alpha or paired-chain data the features that could be detected were limited. In a later analysis, some 18,000 TCR beta sequences were associated with specific HLA alleles at a false discovery rate of 0.05. Because HLA typing was unavailable for some donors at each locus, only the typed subset was used in association tests. For the cohort, immune exposure information was limited to CMV serostatus. Assigning TCR associations to individual alleles was difficult when HLA alleles, especially DR and DQ, strongly co-occurred. The classifier was reported to diagnose cytomegalovirus status with high specificity and sensitivity in both the original and validation cohorts. In a later analysis, several top co-occurrence clusters were reported to appear linked to parvovirus B19, influenza, CMV and Epstein-Barr virus. A total of about 150 TCR beta chains were listed by the study as associated with cytomegalovirus.

The cohort comprised around 690 healthy bone marrow donors. At the time of sampling, all cohort members were nominally healthy, though unrecorded immune exposures were likely present. The donor was CMV seropositive and belonged to the group of 250 to 300 seropositive cohort members. A peripheral blood sample was provided by each donor, and peripheral blood mononuclear cells were used for TCR beta sequencing. Genomic DNA extraction from the blood cell samples was performed with the Qiagen DNeasy Blood Extraction Kit. Libraries were prepared through the immunoSEQ multiplex PCR assay. For the multiplex PCR, a mixture combining 60 forward primers for TCR Vbeta segments and 13 reverse primers for TCR Jbeta segments was used. The CDR3 region of rearranged TCR beta genes was amplified from genomic DNA by a multiplex PCR assay. On the Illumina HiSeq System, the amplified TCR beta libraries were sequenced as 87-base-pair reads. From the authors' description of their analysis: In a later analysis, approximately 74 million unique TCR beta chains were counted across the 500 to 700 repertoires, and around 10 million of these chains were shared by at least two donors. Raw reads were error-corrected and collapsed into unique sequences with a nearest-neighbor algorithm that merged closely related sequences to remove PCR and sequencing errors. CDR3 sequences were aligned to IMGT reference sequences to assign V, D and J gene segments. For a sequence to be retained, at least a six-nucleotide match to both a V gene segment and a J gene segment was required. Rearrangements were classified as productive when the CDR3 lacked stop codons and remained in frame with V and J, and all other rearrangements were classified as non-productive. CDR3 was defined by IMGT convention, running from the second conserved V-encoded cysteine to the conserved J-encoded phenylalanine. In an earlier analysis of around 600 of the donors, sequences lacking an unambiguous match to a single V gene segment were excluded. An earlier analysis of several hundred of the donors called V segments functional above 56.7% productive rearrangements and segregating when the between-donor standard deviation exceeded 5%. A statistical classification framework was developed to diagnose cytomegalovirus status using the catalog of TCR beta chain sequences. V and J gene assignment, in a later analysis, came from comparing TCR nucleotide sequences with IMGT/GENE-DB human TR gene sequences. The TCRdist pipeline was used in a later analysis to assign CDR3 sequences and most-parsimonious VDJ recombination scenarios. A later analysis defined each TCR beta chain by its CDR3 amino acid sequence plus V-gene family, and excluded reads lacking a unique V-gene family. In a later analysis, 500 to 700 highly shared, low-generation-probability nucleotide sequences were removed to address suspected cross-contamination and a sequencing artifact. In a later analysis, a clonal expansion index was calculated for each public chain from normalized within-repertoire ranks of inferred template counts. Generation probabilities in a later analysis came from a VDJ recombination model fitted to out-of-frame rearrangements, and those results were checked against IGoR. In a later analysis, TCR-TCR, TCR-HLA and TCR-CMV co-occurrence was scored with hypergeometric tests, and a repertoire-size bias correction was applied to TCR pairs. False discovery rates were estimated in a later analysis by permuting HLA or CMV assignments 20 times. In a later analysis, co-occurring TCRs were grouped using DBSCAN, with TCRdist sequence similarity added in when clustering inside HLA-allele-positive subsets. Repertoires with fewer than 30,000 or more than 120,000 public chains were left out of co-occurrence clustering, as were a handful of repertoires with anomalous nucleotide sharing. Drawn from immuneACCESS, this table holds only the in-frame rearrangements with V and J called that TCRdb kept. Clones are partly lost; checked studies trace under half to an unresolved V gene and leave the rest unexplained. D and trimming come from the DNA, and the V and J calls and clone size come from that table. The sample table contains approximately 160,000 clones; only one count was recorded for roughly 77% of them. Clones ranked in the top ten supply 4% to 5% of the sample.

The CDR3 measures 13 amino acids from cysteine to phenylalanine. Kept here is only the CDR3 DNA, which spans 39 bases and is read in frame from base 1. CDR1 and CDR2, per the germline V gene, are SNHLY and FYNNEI. For this chain, trimming is 1 base at the V end and 8 bases at the J end, and the number of junction bases without a gene match is 2. This receptor was taken from a man between 18 and 35 years old in good health and CMV-seropositive. The chain joins TRBV2 to TRBJ1-2; TRBD1 agrees with 9 junctional bases. The sequencing sample was made of PBMCs. The DNA reads TGTGCCAGCAGTGAAGACAGGGGGCACGGCTACACCTTC. The translation is CASSEDRGHGYTF.